What follows describes a single T cell receptor (beta chain). Under the authors' procedure: How many nucleated cells were present was estimated from reference gene primer amplification. Here immunoSEQ multiplex PCR was the method, and the copy in TCRdb shows in-frame clones only, minus some. V and J calls plus clone size are reproduced from that table; the DNA served to infer D and trimming. The data show approximately 31,000 clones, approximately 90% seen once. This sample is part of a study of blood T cell repertoires in COVID-19. Looking at the study overall: From the United States, Italy and Spain came samples of acute and convalescent COVID-19. PBMCs, B-cell-depleted T cells, or T cells provided the cDNA or gDNA that made up the material.

This TCR derives from a woman at least 80 years old with active or convalescent COVID-19. The sequenced sample was peripheral blood.

The CDR3 here is CASSARPRGDEQFF. In DNA form, the CDR3 reads TGTGCCAGCAGCGCACGCCCAAGGGGCGATGAGCAGTTCTTC. This chain joins TRBV9 and TRBJ2-1; D is possibly TRBD1 (5 bases). V lost 3 bases to trimming and J lost 8 bases, with 15 bases between them. Looked up from germline, CDR1 is SGDLS and CDR2 is YYNGEE. The CDR3 is 14 residues long.